These T cell receptor beta chains were read from a single sample in a study of blood T cell repertoires in COVID-19. Clones were read by immunoSEQ multiplex PCR, and TCRdb kept only the in-frame ones, dropping some. Found here are about 68,000 clones, roughly 90% of them singletons; the top ten hold 6.5% to 9%. Source material: peripheral blood. The receptors stem from a man under 40 with acute or convalescent COVID-19. Both conserved end residues are part of each CDR3. A D gene is named only where the DNA matches it firmly. Only part of the rows carry a size: once, few, many, or a class if the clone is expanded.

d_gene: TRBD1; len: 13; j_gene: TRBJ1-6; abundance: few; v_gene: TRBV9; CDR3nt: TGTGCCAGCACGGGACAGGAAAATTCACCCCTCCACTTT; CDR3aa: CASTGQENSPLHF
d_gene: TRBD2; len: 17; j_gene: TRBJ2-1; abundance: -; v_gene: TRBV4-3; CDR3nt: TGCGCCAGCAGCCAAGATTTTACGGGAGGGGCCTACAATGAGCAGTTCTTC; CDR3aa: CASSQDFTGGAYNEQFF
d_gene: -; len: 14; j_gene: TRBJ1-5; abundance: -; v_gene: TRBV28; CDR3nt: TGTGCCAGCAGTGACTTGACCTCGGGTCAGCCCCAGCATTTT; CDR3aa: CASSDLTSGQPQHF
d_gene: -; len: 11; j_gene: TRBJ1-4; abundance: few; v_gene: TRBV4-3; CDR3nt: TGCGCCAGCAGCCAACAGGAAAAACTGTTTTTT; CDR3aa: CASSQQEKLFF
d_gene: -; len: 11; j_gene: TRBJ2-1; abundance: once; v_gene: TRBV13; CDR3nt: TGTGCCAGCAGCGATAGGAGTGAGCAGTTCTTC; CDR3aa: CASSDRSEQFF
d_gene: -; len: 14; j_gene: TRBJ2-2; abundance: -; v_gene: TRBV9; CDR3nt: TGTGCCAGCACGTCGGGGTCAGGGGCCGGGGAGCTGTTTTTT; CDR3aa: CASTSGSGAGELFF
d_gene: -; len: 15; j_gene: TRBJ2-5; abundance: -; v_gene: TRBV18; CDR3nt: TGTGCCAGCTCACCTCCCGAACTAGCCGGGGAGACCCAGTACTTC; CDR3aa: CASSPPELAGETQYF
d_gene: TRBD1; len: 14; j_gene: TRBJ1-4; abundance: -; v_gene: TRBV7-9; CDR3nt: TGTGCCAGCAGCTCGAGACAGGGTCAGGAAAAACTGTTTTTT; CDR3aa: CASSSRQGQEKLFF
d_gene: -; len: 15; j_gene: TRBJ2-6; abundance: -; v_gene: TRBV11-2; CDR3nt: TGTGCCAGCAGCTTAACAGGTTCTGGGGCCAACGTCCTGACTTTC; CDR3aa: CASSLTGSGANVLTF
d_gene: -; len: 13; j_gene: TRBJ1-1; abundance: -; v_gene: TRBV2; CDR3nt: TGTGCCAGCAGTGAGGAGGGCTACCATGAAGCTTTCTTT; CDR3aa: CASSEEGYHEAFF
d_gene: -; len: 14; j_gene: TRBJ1-4; abundance: -; v_gene: TRBV4-1; CDR3nt: TGCGCCAGCAGCCAAGTGCAGCGGGATGAAAAACTGTTTTTT; CDR3aa: CASSQVQRDEKLFF
d_gene: -; len: 15; j_gene: TRBJ2-1; abundance: -; v_gene: TRBV5-1; CDR3nt: TGCGCCAGCAGCTCGGGACTCGTTCCCTACAATGAGCAGTTCTTC; CDR3aa: CASSSGLVPYNEQFF